A selection of T cell receptor beta chains follows, all from one sample in a study of cytotoxic CD8 clonotypes in ibrutinib-treated CLL. Libraries were prepared by immunoSEQ multiplex PCR; TCRdb keeps only in-frame clonotypes and omits some of them. Among about 300,000 clones listed, roughly 70% were seen once. The sample consisted of PBMCs, taken after 36 months of ibrutinib treatment. These TCRs come from a human donor with chronic lymphocytic leukemia. The CDR3 runs from the conserved cysteine through the conserved F or W. The order of the fields is J gene, clone size, D gene, V gene, CDR3 DNA, CDR3 protein. D genes are given only for firm matches. Clone size is shown for a subset of rows, as once, few, many or a class of expanded clone.

>TRBJ2-2|.|.|TRBV6-5
TGTGCCAGCAGCCCCTCTGGGTCCCGCGGGGAGCTGTTTTTT
CASSPSGSRGELFF
>TRBJ1-5|.|.|TRBV15
TGTGCCACCAGGGAGGGGGGAAGCAATCAGCCCCAGCATTTT
CATREGGSNQPQHF
>TRBJ2-1|few|.|TRBV18
TGTGCCACCGTTTCAGCGGCGAGCTCCTACAATGAGCAGTTCTTC
CATVSAASSYNEQFF
>TRBJ2-6|.|.|TRBV9
TGTGCCAGCAGCGTAACTCCAGGGGGGGCCAACGTCCTGACTTTC
CASSVTPGGANVLTF
>TRBJ2-3|.|.|TRBV6-1
TGTGCCAGCAGTGAAGAGGGGGCGGGGAGGCAGTATTTT
CASSEEGAGRQYF
>TRBJ2-7|.|TRBD2|TRBV6-1
TGTGCCATCAGTGATCCAGCGGGGGCCCTCTCCTACGAGCAGTACTTC
CAISDPAGALSYEQYF
>TRBJ2-1|.|.|TRBV11-3
TGTGCCAGCAGCTCCCGGGATCATAACAATGAGCAGTTCTTC
CASSSRDHNNEQFF
>TRBJ2-7|few|.|TRBV2
TGTGCCAGCAGGGGGGCCCACTACGAGCAGTACTTC
CASRGAHYEQYF
>TRBJ2-4|once|.|TRBV7-8
TGTGCCAGCAGCTTAGGTCCGGTCGGTGTTGCCAAAAACATTCAGTACTTC
CASSLGPVGVAKNIQYF
>TRBJ2-7|few|TRBD1|TRBV5-8
TGTGCCAGCAGCTCATCCAAACCGGGACAGGGCTTCTACGAGCAGTACTTC
CASSSSKPGQGFYEQYF
>TRBJ2-1|.|.|TRBV5-1
TGCGCCAGCAGCTGGATAGCGTTTCGCTCCTACAATGAGCAGTTCTTC
CASSWIAFRSYNEQFF
>TRBJ2-1|.|TRBD2|TRBV27
TGTGCCAGCAGGCCCAGGACTAGTCGACTCTACAATGAGCAGTTCTTC
CASRPRTSRLYNEQFF
>TRBJ1-1|.|TRBD1|TRBV5-6
TGTGCCAGCAGCTATACAGGGGGCACTGAAGCTTTCTTT
CASSYTGGTEAFF
>TRBJ2-1|.|.|TRBV5-1
TGCGCCAGCAGCTTGCTCCAATCCGGACTGAACAATGAGCAGTTCTTC
CASSLLQSGLNNEQFF
>TRBJ2-7|.|.|TRBV18
TGTGCCAGCTCACCAATGAGGGAGGTCTCCTACGAGCAGTACTTC
CASSPMREVSYEQYF
>TRBJ2-3|.|.|TRBV11-2
TGTGCCAGCAGCTTACCACTACCGAGCACAGATACGCAGTATTTT
CASSLPLPSTDTQYF
>TRBJ1-2|few|.|TRBV5-1
TGCGCCAGCAGCATTAATGGACAGACCTATGGCTACACCTTC
CASSINGQTYGYTF
>TRBJ1-2|few|.|TRBV15
TGTGCCACCAGCAGAGTTTTTTGGACCCAAGCTAACTATGGCTACACCTTC
CATSRVFWTQANYGYTF
>TRBJ2-5|once|.|TRBV5-1
TGCGCCAGCAGCCACGATCAAGAGACCCAGTACTTC
CASSHDQETQYF
>TRBJ2-7|.|.|TRBV6-5
TGTGCCAGCAGCCCCGGGACCCTCGAGCAGTACTTC
CASSPGTLEQYF
>TRBJ2-1|.|TRBD2|TRBV27
TGTGCCAGCAGCCGACCCGGGGGGGAGCAGTTCTTC
CASSRPGGEQFF
>TRBJ2-5|.|.|TRBV7-2
TGTGCCAGCAGCTTAGGCGGCAGGGTTACGCAAAAAGAGACCCAGTACTTC
CASSLGGRVTQKETQYF
>TRBJ2-7|few|.|TRBV18
TGTGCCAGCTCACCGGAGGCGAGGGGCTACGAGCAGTACTTC
CASSPEARGYEQYF
>TRBJ2-5|once|.|TRBV5-1
TGCGCCAGCAGAATTAGGGCTCCGTATCAAGAGACCCAGTACTTC
CASRIRAPYQETQYF
>TRBJ2-7|.|TRBD1|TRBV9
TGTGCCAGCAGCGTGAGACAGGGTTCGTACGAGCAGTACTTC
CASSVRQGSYEQYF
>TRBJ2-5|few|.|TRBV5-1
TGCGCCAGCAGCTTGGTGGTACAAGAGACCCAGTACTTC
CASSLVVQETQYF
>TRBJ2-3|.|TRBD1|TRBV7-8
TGTGCCAGCAGCTTAGTCCGGACAGGGGTCAGCACAGATACGCAGTATTTT
CASSLVRTGVSTDTQYF
>TRBJ2-6|.|TRBD1|TRBV5-1
TGCGCCAGCAGCTTGGTTCCGACAGGGTCTGGGGCCAACGTCCTGACTTTC
CASSLVPTGSGANVLTF